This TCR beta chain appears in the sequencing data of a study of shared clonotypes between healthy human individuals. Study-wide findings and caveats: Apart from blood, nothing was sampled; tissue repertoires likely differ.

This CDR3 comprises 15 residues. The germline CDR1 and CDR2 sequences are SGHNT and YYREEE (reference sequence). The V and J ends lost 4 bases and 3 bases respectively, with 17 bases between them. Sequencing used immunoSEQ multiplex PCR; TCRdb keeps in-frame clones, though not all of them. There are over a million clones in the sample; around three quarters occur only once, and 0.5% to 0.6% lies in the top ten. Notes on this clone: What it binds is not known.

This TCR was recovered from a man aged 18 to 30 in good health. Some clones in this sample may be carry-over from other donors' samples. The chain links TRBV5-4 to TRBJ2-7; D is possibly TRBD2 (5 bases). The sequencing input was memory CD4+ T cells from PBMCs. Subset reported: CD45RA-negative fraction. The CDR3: CASSAGVWKDYEQYF. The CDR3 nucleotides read TGTGCCAGCAGCGCGGGCGTGTGGAAGGACTACGAGCAGTACTTC.